Presented here are 23 T cell receptor beta chains from one specimen sequenced in a study of T cells in Graves' hyperthyroidism and ophthalmopathy. Researchers amplified the TCR beta CDR3 regions from RNA transcripts. An initial round of RT-PCR targeting the TCR CDR3 relied on the HTBI primer set. TCRdb passed the multiplex PCR reads through MiXCR, listing each CDR3 protein once. The data show about 540,000 distinct CDR3 sequences, around 42% seen once. Sequenced input: peripheral blood or thyroid tissue (not recorded which). The receptors derive from a woman in her late teens or twenties with Graves' hyperthyroidism.

V and J are TRBV27 and TRBJ2-7; 7 bases map to TRBD1. After removal of 6 bases from V and 2 bases from J, the junction contained 10 bases not matched to a gene. The V gene's germline CDR1 is MNHEY and CDR2 SMNVEV (reference sequence). The length of the CDR3 is 15 residues. CDR3 DNA: TGTGCCAGCAGCGCCGCCGGCAGGGGGACCTACGAGCAGTACTTC. Its protein is CASSAAGRGTYEQYF.

This clonotype was seen a single time. The conserved phenylalanine or tryptophan normally closing the CDR3 is absent here, so this likely arose from a read error. No DNA is shown, since the ends of the CDR3 on it are uncertain; the CDR3 is the one TCRdb lists. The V gene is TRBV7-9, the J gene TRBJ2-7; TRBD1 is taken as the D call from the table, unchecked against the DNA. The V gene's germline CDR1 is SEHNR and CDR2 FQNEAQ (reference sequence). The CDR3 comprises 10 residues, both ends counted. The CDR3 is CASSPPDQNT.

The rearrangement links TRBV6-1 to TRBJ1-2; D uncertain. The CDR3 covers 12 residues. Germline V CDR1 and CDR2: MNHNS, SASEGT. V gave up 5 bases and J gave up 4 bases, with 8 bases separating them. This CDR3 is CASSYSSYGYTF. For the CDR3, the DNA is TGTGCCAGCAGTTACTCCAGCTATGGCTACACCTTC.

This clonotype has ten or more counts. The chain joins TRBV20-1 to TRBJ1-1, with 8 bases matching TRBD1. J lost 9 bases, V lost 6 bases, and 12 bases had no gene match. Germline CDR1 reads DFQATT; CDR2 reads SNEGSKA (reference sequence). This CDR3 is built from 13 residues. CDR3 bases: TGCAGTGCATCGAAGGGCAGGGGGCGGAAAGCTTTCTTT. It specifies CSASKGRGRKAFF.

The rearrangement uses TRBV15 and TRBJ1-2; 7 nucleotides agree with TRBD1. CDR3 length: 14 residues. CDR1 LNHNV and CDR2 YYDKDF come from the germline V gene (reference sequence). Losses at the gene ends were 0 bases for V and 6 bases for J; bases not matched to a gene: 4. CDR3 DNA sequence: TGTGCCACCAGCAGAGATCAGGGGGATGATGGCTACACCTTC. Translating it yields CATSRDQGDDGYTF.

This clonotype showed up many times. The V and J genes are TRBV12-3 or TRBV12-4 and TRBJ1-5; no clear D. Trimming stripped 5 bases from V and 6 bases from J, with 5 bases between. The CDR3 is made up of 11 amino acids. As DNA, the CDR3 is TGTGCCAGCAGTATAAGTCAGCCCCAGCATTTT. Encoded protein: CASSISQPQHF.

This clonotype has a count of ten or more. The rearrangement links TRBV20-1 to TRBJ1-2; tentatively, D is TRBD1 (5 bases). V was shortened by 3 bases and J by 6 bases, with 17 bases between the two germline ends. This CDR3 contains 14 residues. Germline-derived CDR1 and CDR2 are DFQATT and SNEGSKA (reference sequence). The CDR3 DNA is TGCAGTGCTAGTAGTCCAGGGCCAAGGAATGGCTACACCTTC. Translated, it gives CSASSPGPRNGYTF.

This clonotype appeared many times. The chain is built from TRBV7-2 and TRBJ2-2, with 12 positions matching TRBD1. V was pared by 3 bases and J by 6 bases, with 2 bases of the junction left unmatched. The germline V gene encodes CDR1 SGHTA and CDR2 FQGNSA. The CDR3 is 15 amino acids. CDR3 in amino acids: CASSLGQGAAGELFF. The CDR3 DNA sequence: TGTGCCAGCAGCTTGGGACAGGGGGCAGCCGGGGAGCTGTTTTTT.

The chain combines TRBV12-3 or TRBV12-4 with TRBJ2-7; D unclear. V was shortened by 3 bases and J by 9 bases, with 18 bases between the two germline ends. This CDR3 has 14 residues. The CDR3 DNA is TGTGCCAGCAGTTTGACAAGAACCTCCCCCGGGCAGTACTTC. It is translated as CASSLTRTSPGQYF.

This clonotype has ten or more counts. The rearrangement uses TRBV4-1 and TRBJ2-7; D is possibly TRBD1 or TRBD2 (5 bases each). This CDR3 comprises 14 residues. V was shortened by 4 bases and J by 3 bases, with 13 bases between the two germline ends. Germline loops: CDR1 MGHRA, CDR2 YSYEKL. CDR3 sequence: CASSLRDGDYEQYF. CDR3 nucleotides: TGCGCCAGCAGCCTCCGGGACGGAGACTACGAGCAGTACTTC.

The chain carries TRBV11-1 and TRBJ1-6; 7 positions agree with TRBD1. This CDR3 is built from 15 residues. The V and J ends lost 3 bases and 7 bases, in that order; junction bases with no gene match: 6. In germline, CDR1 is SGHAT, CDR2 FQDESV (reference sequence). CDR3: CASSFGQASNSPLHF. As DNA, the CDR3 is TGTGCCAGCAGCTTTGGACAGGCCAGCAATTCACCCCTCCACTTT.

With regard to this clonotype: A much larger clone is a single base away; this may be a read error. The chain couples TRBV2 to TRBJ2-7; TRBD2 aligns across 12 bases. J was trimmed by 7 bases and V by 6 bases; bases with no gene match: 10. This CDR3 region has 15 residues. Germline V lookup: CDR1 SNHLY, CDR2 FYNNEI. CDR3 sequence: CASRARTSGDNEQYF. The CDR3 bases are TGTGCCAGCAGGGCGAGGACTAGCGGGGACAATGAGCAGTACTTC.

Concerning this clonotype itself: Its ends do not fully match the called genes, so a read error is possible. The genes are TRBV7-3 and TRBJ2-5; D assignment may be TRBD1 or TRBD2 (5 bases each). The CDR3 is 11 amino acids. From germline, CDR1 is SGHTA and CDR2 FQGTGA. Written as DNA, the CDR3 is TGTGCCAGCAGCACCTCCGGGACCCACTACTTC. Translating gives CASSTSGTHYF.

This clonotype was counted at least ten times. The chain has TRBV10-3 and TRBJ2-3; the match to TRBD1 covers 7 bases. The ends lost 3 bases at V and 0 bases at J; junction bases unmatched: 9. The germline V gene encodes CDR1 ENHRY and CDR2 SYGVKD. The CDR3 is 17 amino acids. This chain's CDR3 is CAISDSTGTESTDTQYF. The DNA for the CDR3 is TGTGCCATCAGTGACTCTACCGGGACAGAGAGCACAGATACGCAGTATTTT.

This chain uses TRBV10-1 with TRBJ1-6; D remains ambiguous. CDR1 and CDR2 from the germline V gene are WNHNN and SYGVQD (reference sequence). This CDR3 has 14 amino acids. V was pared by 0 bases and J by 10 bases, with 10 bases between. In DNA form, the CDR3 reads TGCGCCAGCAGTGAGTCGACCCCCCCCTCACCCCTCCACTTT. Its protein product is CASSESTPPSPLHF.

This chain uses TRBV20-1 with TRBJ1-5, with TRBD1 identical over 9 bases. Trimming removed 4 bases from V and 2 bases from J; junction bases left unmatched: 6. Germline V gene lookup returns CDR1 DFQATT and CDR2 SNEGSKA (reference sequence). The CDR3 has 15 amino acids. The CDR3 DNA follows: TGCAGTGCTATATACAGGGGGCAAGGCAATCAGCCCCAGCATTTT. Translated, it gives CSAIYRGQGNQPQHF.

This rearrangement joins TRBV3-1 to TRBJ1-1, with 10 nucleotides matching TRBD1. This CDR3 spans 16 amino acids. Per the germline V gene, CDR1 is LGHDT and CDR2 is YNNKEL (reference sequence). V gave up 5 bases and J gave up 5 bases; unmatched junction bases: 11. CDR3 sequence: CASSFRQGAPWTEAFF. As DNA, the CDR3 is TGTGCCAGCAGCTTCCGACAGGGGGCCCCGTGGACTGAAGCTTTCTTT.

V is TRBV24-1 and J is TRBJ1-1, with unresolved D. The CDR3 consists of 13 residues. V was trimmed by 0 bases and J by 5 bases, leaving 6 bases between them. Germline CDR1 and CDR2: KGHDR and SFDVKD. As DNA, the CDR3 is TGTGCCACCAGTGATTTGACGGGGACTGAAGCTTTCTTT. Protein sequence: CATSDLTGTEAFF.

This clonotype was counted ten times or more. V gene TRBV5-8 combines with J gene TRBJ1-3; D is perhaps TRBD1 (6 bases). Germline assignment: CDR1 SGHTS and CDR2 YDEGEE. The length of the CDR3 is 15 residues. Trimming took 2 bases from V and 3 from J, leaving 12 bases between them. As DNA, the CDR3 is TGTGCCAGCAGCTTCGCCGGGGGCAATGGAAACACCATATATTTT. Its translation: CASSFAGGNGNTIYF.

V and J are TRBV29-1 and TRBJ1-1; D not resolved. The CDR3 has 12 residues. The V gene's germline CDR1 is SQVTM and CDR2 ANQGSEA. Trimming left V 6 bases short and J 1 base short, with 9 bases between. The CDR3 DNA follows: TGCAGCGTAGGGCACCAGAACACTGAAGCTTTCTTT. Its protein is CSVGHQNTEAFF. Together with reference TRBV29-1 and TRBJ1-1, the CDR3 gives the full variable domain: SAVISQKPSRDICQRGTSLTIQCQVDSQVTMMFWYRQQPGQSLTLIATANQGSEATYESGFVIDKFPISRPNLTFSTLTVSNMSPEDSSIYLCSVGHQNTEAFFGQGTRLTVV.

The chain links TRBV29-1 to TRBJ1-2; D gene unclear. This CDR3 has 11 amino acids. The germline V gene encodes CDR1 SQVTM and CDR2 ANQGSEA. With 3 bases removed from V and 12 bases from J, the gap between germline ends came to 14 bases. This CDR3 is CSVEGFVGNTF. In DNA form, the CDR3 reads TGCAGCGTTGAGGGCTTTGTGGGAAACACCTTC.

V is TRBV20-1 and J is TRBJ2-7, with a weak D call TRBD1 (6 bases). This CDR3 contains 13 residues. V was trimmed by 0 bases and J by 5 bases, leaving 11 bases between them. The V gene's germline CDR1 is DFQATT and CDR2 SNEGSKA (reference sequence). In nucleotides, the CDR3 is TGCAGTGCTAGAGATCCGGACAGAAACGAGCAGTACTTC. Its protein is CSARDPDRNEQYF.

The genes are TRBV9 and TRBJ1-1, with D possibly matching TRBD1 (5 bases). Germline loops: CDR1 SGDLS, CDR2 YYNGEE. Deletions cut 7 bases from V and 3 bases from J, with 13 bases between. The CDR3 contains 13 residues. The CDR3 sequence: CASGALGYTEAFF. The CDR3 DNA reads TGTGCCAGCGGGGCCCTAGGGTACACTGAAGCTTTCTTT.